This paragraph reports one T cell receptor beta chain. Antigen unknown. A junction boundary mismatches the germline segment, possibly from a read error. The source of the sample is a study of cytomegalovirus exposure and HLA in healthy donors. Looking at the study overall: When 300 to 400 donors were genotyped, roughly 82% of them were found to fall in the Caucasian-associated ancestry cluster.

The study's findings and limits: TCR beta V segments were, for the most part, productive about 87% or about 30% of the time in an earlier analysis.

Germline CDR1 is MNHEY and CDR2 is SVGAGI. The CDR3 has 12 residues. Primers for the PCR totalled 60 Vbeta and 13 Jbeta. The data were produced by immunoSEQ multiplex PCR, yet TCRdb's version contains in-frame clones alone and is incomplete. Of 110,000 to 150,000 clones in the sample, 60% to 85% were seen once. The sequenced material came from PBMCs. This clonotype was obtained from a man aged 25 to 40 in good health and CMV-seronegative. The rearrangement links TRBV6-5 to TRBJ1-6; 7 bases map to TRBD1. CDR3 sequence (DNA): TGTGCCAGCAGTCAGCCCACAGGGGTCGTCGTCTTT. It is translated as CASSQPTGVVVF.